Listed here are 14 T cell receptor beta chains from one sample, sequenced in a study of shared clonotypes between healthy human individuals. Produced via immunoSEQ multiplex PCR; TCRdb's table is partial and in-frame only. The sample yields some 2,500,000 clones, approximately 93% seen once. The sample comprised naive CD4+ T cells from PBMCs. This sample's subset: CD45RA+ positively selected. The receptors here all came from a man aged 18 to 30 in good health. Some clones in this sample may be carry-over from other donors' samples.

This CDR3 is CSVGGGERNTIYF. CDR3 bases: TGCAGCGTGGGAGGCGGGGAACGAAACACCATATATTTT. The V and J genes are TRBV29-1 and TRBJ1-3, with D unclear. The CDR3 has 13 residues. From germline, CDR1 is SQVTM and CDR2 ANQGSEA. V lost 6 bases and J lost 5, with 14 bases in between.

V is TRBV30 and J is TRBJ2-7; maybe TRBD2 (5 bases). The V end lost 4 bases, the J end lost 6 bases, and 19 bases lay between the germline ends. Germline assignment: CDR1 GTSNPN and CDR2 SVGIG (reference sequence). The CDR3 totals 14 residues. CDR3 DNA sequence: TGTGCCTGGACTAATAGCGTGAGGCTCCGCGAGCAGTACTTC. This sequence encodes CAWTNSVRLREQYF. Combining the CDR3 with reference TRBV30 and TRBJ2-7 gives the whole variable domain SQTIHQWPATLVQPVGSPLSLECTVEGTSNPNLYWYRQAAGRGLQLLFYSVGIGQISSEVPQNLSASRPQDRQFILSSKKLLLSDSGFYLCAWTNSVRLREQYFGPGTRLTVT.

The chain carries TRBV9 and TRBJ2-4; D may be TRBD2 (6 bases). The CDR3 runs to 14 residues. Germline-derived CDR1 and CDR2 are SGDLS and YYNGEE. The germline V and J ends were trimmed by 5 bases and 4 bases, with 13 bases remaining between them. The CDR3 loop reads CASSGGGMKNIQYF. The CDR3 DNA is TGTGCCAGCAGTGGGGGAGGTATGAAAAACATTCAGTACTTC. Variable domain in full (rest from reference TRBV9 and TRBJ2-4): DSGVTQTPKHLITATGQRVTLRCSPRSGDLSVYWYQQSLDQGLQFLIQYYNGEERAKGNILERFSAQQFPDLHSELNLSSLELGDSALYFCASSGGGMKNIQYFGAGTRLSVL.

J is TRBJ1-6 and V is TRBV27; 10 bases agree with TRBD1. This CDR3 spans 16 amino acids. Germline CDR1 MNHEY, CDR2 SMNVEV (reference sequence). V gave up 4 bases and J gave up 9 bases; unmatched junction bases: 9. Written as DNA, the CDR3 is TGTGCCAGCAGTTGGGGACAGGGGCGGGCGGTTTCACCCCTCCACTTT. Its protein is CASSWGQGRAVSPLHF.

The chain links TRBV19 to TRBJ1-2; no definite D call. Trimming cost V 3 bases and J 8 bases, with 13 bases left between them. CDR1 and CDR2 (germline): LNHDA, SQIVND (reference sequence). The CDR3 consists of 13 residues. In DNA, the CDR3 is TGTGCCAGTAGTATCTACCCTCTCGGCGGCTACACCTTC. This translates into CASSIYPLGGYTF.

A note on this clone: Because it lacks the conserved phenylalanine or tryptophan at the end, this CDR3 is likely a read error. The DNA is left out, because the CDR3 cannot be placed on it with certainty; the CDR3 is given as TCRdb lists it. The chain has TRBV7-2 and TRBJ2-7; TRBD1 reflects the table's D call only, with no check against the DNA. Germline V CDR1 and CDR2: SGHTA, FQGNSA. The CDR3 numbers 13 amino acids, ends counted. The CDR3 protein is CASSLGPTGAIWL.

The V and J genes are TRBV5-4 and TRBJ2-7; 7 bases agree with TRBD1. Germline V lookup: CDR1 SGHNT, CDR2 YYREEE (reference sequence). The junction had 9 bases not matched to a gene; V was cut back by 1 base and J by 5 bases. The CDR3 spans 15 residues. Here the CDR3 reads CASSLPGQRRHEQYF. The CDR3 coding sequence is TGTGCCAGCAGCTTGCCGGGACAGCGAAGGCACGAGCAGTACTTC.

The V call is TRBV7-9, the J call TRBJ2-3, with D possibly TRBD1 on 6 matching bases. CDR1 SEHNR and CDR2 FQNEAQ come from the germline V gene (reference sequence). V was clipped by 2 bases and J by 3 bases, with 15 bases between them. CDR3 size: 16 residues. In DNA, the CDR3 is TGTGCCAGCAGCTTATCACCAGGGGTAGCGACAGATACGCAGTATTTT. Encoded protein: CASSLSPGVATDTQYF.

The V gene is TRBV5-1, the J gene TRBJ2-3, with D tentatively TRBD2 (6 bases). The germline CDR1 and CDR2 sequences are SGHRS and YFSETQ. Trimming shortened V by 0 bases and J by 0 bases, and 14 bases separated the two germline ends. This CDR3 has 17 amino acids. The CDR3 loop is CASSLGRSSVSTDTQYF. The CDR3 DNA follows: TGCGCCAGCAGCTTGGGAAGATCTAGCGTTAGCACAGATACGCAGTATTTT.

Only one count was recorded for this clone. The rearrangement uses TRBV5-1 and TRBJ2-5, with D perhaps matching TRBD1 (6 bases). CDR1 and CDR2 from the germline V gene are SGHRS and YFSETQ. V dropped 6 bases and J dropped 3 bases, with 12 bases sitting between them. The CDR3 is made up of 13 amino acids. The DNA for the CDR3 is TGCGCCAGCAATCGGGACATAGAAGAGACCCAGTACTTC. This translates into CASNRDIEETQYF.

The chain couples TRBV15 to TRBJ2-7; 10 nucleotides line up with TRBD1. Unmatched junction bases numbered 6, after V lost 4 bases and J lost 6 bases. Germline lookup yields CDR1 LNHNV and CDR2 YYDKDF (reference sequence). This CDR3 is 14 amino acids long. The CDR3: CATSKRQGATEQYF. In DNA form, the CDR3 reads TGTGCCACCAGCAAACGACAGGGGGCAACCGAGCAGTACTTC. Full variable domain (remainder filled in from reference TRBV15 and TRBJ2-7): DAMVIQNPRYQVTQFGKPVTLSCSQTLNHNVMYWYQQKSSQAPKLLFHYYDKDFNNEADTPDNFQSRRPNTSFCFLDIRSPGLGDTAMYLCATSKRQGATEQYFGPGTRLTVT.

The chain has TRBV7-9 and TRBJ2-7, with a weak D call TRBD2 (8 bases). From germline, CDR1 is SEHNR and CDR2 FQNEAQ (reference sequence). The CDR3 contains 14 residues. V was cut by 8 bases and J by 6 bases, with 20 bases left in between. The DNA for the CDR3 is TGTGCCAGCGGTAGCGGGACAGTTGGGGTCGAGCAGTACTTC. This encodes CASGSGTVGVEQYF.

This clone has only one observation. CDR3 bases: TGCGCCAGCAGCCACCGGGACTTCCACAATGAGCAGTTCTTC. Its translation is CASSHRDFHNEQFF. This sequence joins TRBV5-1 and TRBJ2-1, with a weak D call TRBD2 (6 bases). The germline gives CDR1 SGHRS, CDR2 YFSETQ. Deletions cut 4 bases from V and 5 bases from J, with 13 bases between. The CDR3 consists of 14 residues.

The J gene is TRBJ2-5, the V gene TRBV30; the D gene could be TRBD1 or TRBD2 (5 bases each). The J call may be faulty, since TRBJ2-7 better matches the DNA end. CDR1 GTSNPN and CDR2 SVGIG come from the germline V gene (reference sequence). The CDR3 sequence is 12 residues long. In DNA form, the CDR3 reads TGTGCCTGGAGGGGACGAATGGGCGAGCAGTACTTC. The encoded protein is CAWRGRMGEQYF.